This T cell receptor (beta chain) was documented in a study of blood T cell repertoires in COVID-19. About the research overall: Both acute and convalescent COVID-19 samples were obtained from the United States, Italy and Spain. Sources were T cells, B-cell-depleted T cells, or PBMCs; the material itself was cDNA or gDNA.

Repertoires were generated with immunoSEQ multiplex PCR, while TCRdb's copy carries only in-frame clones and drops some. Of some 150,000 clones listed, roughly nine tenths are singletons. CDR3 length: 11 residues. Per germline, CDR1 MNHEY and CDR2 SMNVEV (reference sequence). V gave up 5 bases and J gave up 13 bases; unmatched junction bases: 7. The V call is TRBV27, the J call TRBJ2-5; 7 positions match TRBD2. This TCR derives from a human donor in a cohort sampled during active COVID-19. Sequenced: peripheral blood. CDR3 amino acids: CASSPGRSRYF. CDR3 bases: TGTGCCAGCAGTCCCGGGAGGTCACGGTACTTC.